The next 4 T cell receptor beta chains were all read from a single sample in a study of blood T cell repertoires in COVID-19. Method: immunoSEQ multiplex PCR; TCRdb's copy keeps in-frame clones and lacks some. The repertoire includes approximately 97,000 clones, approximately 90% of them detected once, and 1.5% to 2% sits in the top ten. The sample was peripheral blood. These receptors came from a man aged 60 to 75 with acute or convalescent COVID-19.

V usage is TRBV6-1 and J usage is TRBJ1-3; 7 bases map to TRBD1. CDR1 and CDR2 from the germline V gene are MNHNS and SASEGT. V lost 0 bases to trimming and J lost 3 bases; unmatched junction nucleotides: 5. The CDR3 loop spans 16 amino acids. CDR3 amino acids: CASSEAIGTDGNTIYF. CDR3 bases: TGTGCCAGCAGTGAAGCCATTGGGACAGATGGAAACACCATATATTTT.

J is TRBJ2-7 and V is TRBV5-1; TRBD1 aligns across 10 bases. The V gene's germline CDR1 is SGHRS and CDR2 YFSETQ. Trimming at V came to 3 bases and at J to 6 bases, leaving 6 bases not matched to a gene. The CDR3 has 14 residues. The CDR3 bases are TGCGCCAGCAGCTCCGGGACAGGGGCAGGCGAGCAGTACTTC. It translates to CASSSGTGAGEQYF.

The chain carries TRBV18 and TRBJ2-4; TRBD1 might be the D (5 bases). Trimming took 2 bases from V and 9 from J, leaving 14 bases between them. The CDR3 has 14 residues. Germline lookup yields CDR1 KGHSH and CDR2 LQKENI. This chain's CDR3 is CASSPWAGQGIQYF. In DNA form, the CDR3 reads TGTGCCAGCTCACCATGGGCAGGGCAGGGCATTCAGTACTTC.

The rearrangement joins TRBV6-5 to TRBJ1-1; D unclear. Deletions cut 6 bases from V and 4 bases from J, with 18 bases between. CDR3 length: 15 residues. CDR1 is MNHEY, CDR2 SVGAGI, per germline. The CDR3 spells CASRTTRRRSTEAFF. Written as DNA, the CDR3 is TGTGCCAGCAGAACAACCCGACGGAGATCCACTGAAGCTTTCTTT.